These 11 T cell receptor beta chains were sequenced from one sample in a study of T cell clones after liver transplantation. Profiling relied on immunoSEQ multiplex PCR, and the TCRdb table lists in-frame clones only, not all of them. The sample has 95,000 to 110,000 clones; roughly four fifths are singletons. The sequencing used CD4+ T cells from blood, collected before liver transplant. The receptors stem from a human donor who received a liver transplant.

V usage is TRBV19 and J usage is TRBJ1-1; 7 nucleotides line up with TRBD1. J lost 5 bases, V lost 8 bases, and 11 bases had no gene match. Germline V gene sequence: CDR1 LNHDA, CDR2 SQIVND (reference sequence). CDR3 length: 14 residues. CDR3 bases: TGTGCCAGTCGAATAAGGAGGGGGCGGACTGAAGCTTTCTTT. Encoded protein: CASRIRRGRTEAFF.

A single count supports this clone. V is TRBV18 and J is TRBJ2-1, with D perhaps matching TRBD1 or TRBD2 (7 bases each). CDR1 is KGHSH and CDR2 is LQKENI in the germline V gene. With 0 bases removed from V and 9 bases from J, the gap between germline ends came to 15 bases. CDR3 length: 15 amino acids. The CDR3 coding sequence is TGTGCCAGCTCACCACCGGGCCCAGGGGGGGGTGAGCAGTTCTTC. Translation gives CASSPPGPGGGEQFF.

This clone was seen more than once but under ten times. V usage is TRBV4-2 and J usage is TRBJ1-6; the D is unclear. Trimming cost V 1 base and J 7 bases, with 14 bases left between them. Per germline, CDR1 LGHNA and CDR2 YNFKEQ. The CDR3 has 16 residues. CDR3 nucleotides: TGTGCCAGCAGCCAAGTTGCCGGCATCAGGAATTCACCCCTCCACTTT. Residues: CASSQVAGIRNSPLHF.

This sequence joins TRBV7-9 and TRBJ1-3; the D is unclear. The CDR3 has 14 residues. Germline V gene sequence: CDR1 SEHNR, CDR2 FQNEAQ (reference sequence). The V gene lost 9 bases and the J gene lost 3 bases, with 15 bases spanning the gap. The CDR3 sequence: CASKREFLGNTIYF. The CDR3 DNA sequence: TGTGCCAGTAAGAGGGAGTTTCTTGGAAACACCATATATTTT.

The gene calls are TRBV19 and TRBJ1-5; D gene unclear. The V gene lost 3 bases and the J gene lost 5 bases, with 14 bases spanning the gap. CDR1 LNHDA and CDR2 SQIVND come from the germline V gene (reference sequence). The CDR3 extends over 15 amino acids. CDR3 nucleotide sequence: TGTGCCAGTAGTATGTGGACGCCCAGCGATCAGCCCCAGCATTTT. Its translation: CASSMWTPSDQPQHF.

This clone was seen once. This chain links TRBV6-6 with TRBJ1-1; D ambiguous. The CDR3 is 16 residues long. V was trimmed by 0 bases and J by 0 bases, leaving 11 bases between them. From germline, CDR1 is MNHNY and CDR2 SVGAGI (reference sequence). DNA of the CDR3: TGTGCCAGCAGTTACTCGGGGTTCGGTTTGAACACTGAAGCTTTCTTT. Translation gives CASSYSGFGLNTEAFF.

The chain employs TRBV11-2 and TRBJ1-1; no reliable D call. The CDR3 has 13 amino acids. Germline V gene data show CDR1 as SGHAT and CDR2 as FQNNGV. V was pared by 1 base and J by 11 bases, with 14 bases between. CDR3 in DNA: TGTGCCAGCAGCTTAGGGTCTGGGGTTAGGGCTTTCTTT. As protein: CASSLGSGVRAFF. The full variable domain, with the rest looked up from reference TRBV11-2 and TRBJ1-1, is EAGVAQSPRYKIIEKRQSVAFWCNPISGHATLYWYQQILGQGPKLLIQFQNNGVVDDSQLPKDRFSAERLKGVDSTLKIQPAKLEDSAVYLCASSLGSGVRAFFGQGTRLTVV.

This clone was detected only a few times. The genes are TRBV2 and TRBJ1-1, with D possibly matching TRBD1 (6 bases). Trimming shortened V by 3 bases and J by 10 bases, and 6 bases separated the two germline ends. There are 10 residues in the CDR3. CDR1 and CDR2 (germline): SNHLY, FYNNEI. This CDR3 is CASSDRGAFF. The CDR3 DNA follows: TGTGCCAGCAGTGACAGGGGAGCTTTCTTT.

CDR3 coding DNA: TGTGCCAGCTCAGTTCAACAGGGTAGTAGCAATCAGCCCCAGCATTTT. This encodes CASSVQQGSSNQPQHF. The chain uses TRBV18 and TRBJ1-5, with a possible D match to TRBD1 (6 bases). The V gene lost 5 bases and the J gene lost 0 bases, with 14 bases spanning the gap. CDR1 is KGHSH and CDR2 is LQKENI in the germline V gene. This CDR3 spans 16 amino acids.

The V and J genes are TRBV7-2 and TRBJ2-3; D perhaps matches TRBD2 (5 bases). Germline CDR1 is SGHTA and CDR2 is FQGNSA. The CDR3 is 13 amino acids. With 5 bases removed from V and 1 base from J, the gap between germline ends came to 7 bases. CDR3 in DNA: TGTGCCAGCAGCGCCGGGGGCACAGATACGCAGTATTTT. Amino acids: CASSAGGTDTQYF.

To note about this clone: Other DNA variants within this sample encode the same CDR3. The chain uses TRBV5-4 and TRBJ2-3; D unclear. V was trimmed by 1 base and J by 1 base, leaving 4 bases between them. CDR3 length equals 13 residues. The germline V gene encodes CDR1 SGHNT and CDR2 YYREEE (reference sequence). For the CDR3, the DNA is TGTGCCAGCAGCTTGCAGGGCACAGATACGCAGTATTTT. Translated, it gives CASSLQGTDTQYF. Full variable domain (rest looked up from reference TRBV5-4 and TRBJ2-3): ETGVTQSPTHLIKTRGQQVTLRCSSQSGHNTVSWYQQALGQGPQFIFQYYREEENGRGNFPPRFSGLQFPNYSSELNVNALELDDSALYLCASSLQGTDTQYFGPGTRLTVL.